This TCR beta chain originates from a study of CD8+CD57+ T cells in acquired aplastic anemia. Study-wide context: Across the sorted CD4+ and CD8+ cells, DNA amounts averaged roughly 3 ug. General observations from the study: A significant difference in CD8+ Simpson's diversity between patients and controls was not found.

Genomic DNA constituted the template upon which TCR beta VDJ and CDR3 profiling was performed. TCRdb passed the reads through MiXCR, listing each CDR3 protein once. The repertoire holds 100,000 to 150,000 distinct CDR3 sequences, less than 50% seen once, with approximately 2.6% in the top ten. Concerning this clonotype: No antigen is known for it. This may come from a read error, since a much larger clone is one base off.

In patients chosen for sequencing, flow cytometry had shown CD8+CD57+ cell expansion. The diagnosis in all patients was severe acquired aplastic anemia. This receptor was obtained from a human donor with aplastic anemia. Sequenced: sorted CD4+, CD8+, or CD8+CD57+ T cells (not recorded which) from PBMCs.

CDR3 coding DNA: TGCGCCAGCAGCCATCCGGGCCCTGGAAACACCATATATTTT. Translating gives CASSHPGPGNTIYF. This rearrangement joins TRBV4-3 to TRBJ1-3; D is ambiguous. This CDR3 spans 14 amino acids. CDR1 is LGHNA, CDR2 YSLEER, per germline. The V end was cut by 3 bases, the J end by 2 bases, with 8 bases between.